Following are 3 T cell receptor beta chains from one sample sequenced in a study of OX40 agonist ivuxolimab in advanced cancers. The assay was immunoSEQ multiplex PCR, and TCRdb's table has in-frame clones only and misses some. The sample holds around 46,000 clones; 86% are singletons and the top ten take about 12%. Specimen: CD4+ or CD8+ T cells sorted from blood, collected in a trial of the OX40 agonist ivuxolimab. These receptors all stem from an adult with an advanced solid tumor such as melanoma, head and neck, liver or kidney cancer.

This sequence joins TRBV6-6 and TRBJ1-1; D not resolved. V was pared by 0 bases and J by 4 bases, with 12 bases between. CDR1 and CDR2 from the germline V gene are MNHNY and SVGAGI (reference sequence). The CDR3 runs 15 residues. The CDR3 DNA sequence: TGTGCCAGCAGTTACTCCAATCCCGGGCTCACTGAAGCTTTCTTT. It specifies CASSYSNPGLTEAFF.

The chain links TRBV7-9 to TRBJ2-1, with a possible D match to TRBD2 (5 bases). The CDR3 runs to 11 residues. V gave up 5 bases and J gave up 9 bases, with 8 bases separating them. Germline V CDR1 and CDR2: SEHNR, FQNEAQ (reference sequence). The CDR3 loop is CASSMDFEQFF. CDR3 nucleotide sequence: TGTGCCAGCAGCATGGACTTTGAGCAGTTCTTC.

The chain combines TRBV9 with TRBJ2-7; weak D call: TRBD1 (6 bases). The CDR3 is 14 residues long. V was clipped by 0 bases and J by 7 bases, with 14 bases between them. The V gene's germline CDR1 is SGDLS and CDR2 YYNGEE. The CDR3 sequence: CASSVGGRTLEQYF. The CDR3 DNA follows: TGTGCCAGCAGCGTAGGGGGGCGTACTTTAGAGCAGTACTTC.